Below are 26 T cell receptor beta chains sequenced from a single sample in a study of OX40 agonist ivuxolimab in advanced cancers. The protocol was immunoSEQ multiplex PCR, while the TCRdb copy is restricted to in-frame clones and leaves out a portion. This sample has about 63,000 clones; 70% to 80% occur once, and the top ten carry about 1.6%. Sequencing used CD4+ or CD8+ T cells sorted from blood, obtained in a trial of the OX40 agonist ivuxolimab. The source is an adult with an advanced solid tumor such as melanoma, head and neck, liver or kidney cancer.

V and J are TRBV19 and TRBJ1-1; 7 bases match TRBD1. From germline, CDR1 is LNHDA and CDR2 SQIVND (reference sequence). V was pared by 6 bases and J by 7 bases, with 5 bases of the junction left unmatched. The length of the CDR3 is 12 residues. Written as DNA, the CDR3 is TGTGCCAGTAGCCAGGACAGGCTTGAAGCTTTCTTT. Translated, it gives CASSQDRLEAFF.

V is TRBV7-2 and J is TRBJ2-7; D assignment may be TRBD1 or TRBD2 (7 bases each). Germline CDR1 reads SGHTA; CDR2 reads FQGNSA. The ends were cut back, 1 base at V and 4 bases at J, with 14 bases in the middle. The CDR3 is 15 residues long. DNA for the CDR3: TGTGCCAGCAGCTTAGGCCAGGGGGGGTTTTACGAGCAGTACTTC. Protein: CASSLGQGGFYEQYF.

The V call is TRBV6-1, the J call TRBJ2-4; D remains ambiguous. This CDR3 spans 14 amino acids. Germline CDR1 MNHNS, CDR2 SASEGT. V was trimmed by 3 bases and J by 8 bases, leaving 14 bases between them. The DNA of the CDR3 is TGTGCCAGCAGTGACGGTCAGGCTTGGGACATTCAGTACTTC. It yields the protein CASSDGQAWDIQYF.

The chain carries TRBV6-4 and TRBJ2-1; TRBD1 matches at 7 bases. Trimming at V came to 5 bases and at J to 6 bases, leaving 7 bases not matched to a gene. Germline CDR1 is MRHNA and CDR2 is SNTAGT. CDR3 length: 14 amino acids. Here the CDR3 DNA reads TGTGCCAGCAGTAAAGACAGGGTGAGCAATGAGCAGTTCTTC. The encoded protein is CASSKDRVSNEQFF.

The chain employs TRBV6-5 and TRBJ2-7; D unclear. Trimming left V 0 bases short and J 6 bases short, with 12 bases between. CDR1 MNHEY and CDR2 SVGAGI come from the germline V gene. The CDR3 spans 14 residues. The chain's CDR3 is CASSYSIAGPEQYF. The CDR3 DNA reads as TGTGCCAGCAGTTACTCGATCGCTGGCCCCGAGCAGTACTTC.

This chain joins TRBV6-6 and TRBJ2-5; D gene unclear. Germline V gene sequence: CDR1 MNHNY, CDR2 SVGAGI (reference sequence). V lost 0 bases and J 9 bases, leaving 14 bases between the germline ends. This CDR3 has 14 residues. This chain's CDR3 is CASSYSLQVGAQYF. The CDR3, as DNA: TGTGCCAGCAGTTACTCCTTGCAGGTCGGCGCCCAGTACTTC.

V and J are TRBV30 and TRBJ2-1; D is ambiguous. The CDR3 is 15 residues long. Looked up from germline, CDR1 is GTSNPN and CDR2 is SVGIG (reference sequence). Trimming cost V 4 bases and J 0 bases, with 13 bases left between them. The CDR3, as DNA: TGTGCCTGGAATCACAGAGGCCGCTCCTACAATGAGCAGTTCTTC. It specifies CAWNHRGRSYNEQFF.

This sequence joins TRBV6-1 and TRBJ2-1; possible D gene TRBD1, 6 bases. Germline loops: CDR1 MNHNS, CDR2 SASEGT. This CDR3 region has 13 residues. V gave up 1 base and J gave up 7 bases, with 8 bases separating them. This CDR3 reads CASSEEGGNEQFF. Written as DNA, the CDR3 is TGTGCCAGCAGTGAAGAAGGGGGAAATGAGCAGTTCTTC.

This clone has just a few counts. The chain has TRBV21-1 and TRBJ2-7; TRBD2 is taken as the D call from the table, unchecked against the DNA. TRBV21-1 is noted as a pseudogene. The CDR3 runs 14 residues. CDR3 residues: CAIQPRRSSYEQYF. The CDR3 coding sequence is TGTGCCATCCAACCCCGTCGGAGCTCCTACGAGCAGTACTTC.

The rearrangement uses TRBV7-9 and TRBJ2-7; D is unclear. The germline gives CDR1 SEHNR, CDR2 FQNEAQ (reference sequence). V was shortened by 5 bases and J by 3 bases, with 17 bases between the two germline ends. CDR3 length: 15 residues. The CDR3 DNA is TGTGCCAGCAGCCCCCGACACGAATCCCACTACGAGCAGTACTTC. Translated, it gives CASSPRHESHYEQYF.

This clone was observed once. The V gene is TRBV5-1, the J gene TRBJ2-7; D not resolved. Trimming cost V 1 base and J 3 bases, with 11 bases left between them. This CDR3 is built from 14 residues. Germline CDR1 reads SGHRS; CDR2 reads YFSETQ. CDR3 coding DNA: TGCGCCAGCAGCTTGAGGGAAACGAACTACGAGCAGTACTTC. This codes for CASSLRETNYEQYF.

This sequence joins TRBV5-1 and TRBJ2-2; no clear D. The CDR3 extends over 14 amino acids. The V gene's germline CDR1 is SGHRS and CDR2 YFSETQ. V was shortened by 4 bases and J by 5 bases, with 12 bases between the two germline ends. In DNA form, the CDR3 reads TGCGCCAGCAGCGCGGACGTCGGTACCGGGGAGCTGTTTTTT. Amino acid sequence: CASSADVGTGELFF.

This chain joins TRBV19 and TRBJ1-1; D is ambiguous. The CDR3 consists of 13 residues. Germline V gives CDR1 LNHDA, CDR2 SQIVND (reference sequence). Deletions cut 5 bases from V and 3 bases from J, with 10 bases between. For the CDR3, the DNA is TGTGCCAGTAGTCCTTGGCAGGACACTGAAGCTTTCTTT. It encodes CASSPWQDTEAFF.

The chain has TRBV4-1 and TRBJ2-7; 9 nucleotides line up with TRBD1. The CDR3 has 15 amino acids. The J segment lost 7 bases and the V segment lost 5 bases, leaving 12 bases of the junction unmatched. Germline V lookup: CDR1 MGHRA, CDR2 YSYEKL. The CDR3 nucleotides are TGCGCCAGCAGCTCACAGGGGGCGAGTATTTGGGAGCAGTACTTC. Its translation: CASSSQGASIWEQYF.

The gene calls are TRBV5-6 and TRBJ1-1; 7 positions agree with TRBD1. Germline CDR1 and CDR2: SGHDT and YYEEEE. J was trimmed by 1 base and V by 2 bases; bases with no gene match: 8. CDR3 length: 16 amino acids. The CDR3 bases are TGTGCCAGCAGCTTTTTTTTTGGACAGGAGAACACTGAAGCTTTCTTT. Its translation: CASSFFFGQENTEAFF.

The chain is built from TRBV6-1 and TRBJ2-7; D remains ambiguous. This CDR3 is 12 amino acids long. Germline V gene data show CDR1 as MNHNS and CDR2 as SASEGT. V lost 5 bases and J 3 bases, leaving 8 bases between the germline ends. Here the CDR3 reads CASSLAFYEQYF. The CDR3 bases are TGTGCCAGCAGTTTAGCATTCTACGAGCAGTACTTC.

This clone has a handful of counts. This chain uses TRBV10-3 with TRBJ1-2, with D hard to call. Germline lookup yields CDR1 ENHRY and CDR2 SYGVKD. CDR3 length: 14 amino acids. Deletions cut 4 bases from V and 3 bases from J, with 12 bases between. The CDR3 is CAISASGTDYGYTF. The CDR3 nucleotides are TGTGCCATCAGTGCTAGCGGAACAGACTATGGCTACACCTTC.

The chain links TRBV18 to TRBJ2-7; D is unclear. Trimming stripped 3 bases from V and 3 bases from J, with 12 bases between. The CDR3 has 14 residues. Per germline, CDR1 KGHSH and CDR2 LQKENI. CDR3 loop: CASSPVAENYEQYF. The CDR3 region has the DNA TGTGCCAGCTCACCGGTAGCAGAGAACTACGAGCAGTACTTC. The whole variable domain, remainder taken from reference TRBV18 and TRBJ2-7, is NAGVMQNPRHLVRRRGQEARLRCSPMKGHSHVYWYRQLPEEGLKFMVYLQKENIIDESGMPKERFSAEFPKEGPSILRIQQVVRGDSAAYFCASSPVAENYEQYFGPGTRLTVT.

The genes are TRBV6-1 and TRBJ1-1; 7 bases align to TRBD1. Per the germline V gene, CDR1 is MNHNS and CDR2 is SASEGT. This CDR3 contains 19 residues. The ends lost 4 bases at V and 0 bases at J; junction bases unmatched: 17. This chain's CDR3 is CASSGLGAGQLTMNTEAFF. CDR3 bases: TGTGCCAGCAGTGGGTTAGGGGCGGGACAGCTGACCATGAACACTGAAGCTTTCTTT.

This clone has only a few counts. The rearrangement links TRBV7-8 to TRBJ2-7; 8 bases align to TRBD1. This CDR3 is 20 amino acids long. Per germline, CDR1 SGHVS and CDR2 FQNEAQ. Trimming cost V 1 base and J 4 bases; bases outside gene matches: 21. CDR3 loop: CASSLVGFTGGRLGGYEQYF. CDR3 coding DNA: TGTGCCAGCAGCTTAGTCGGGTTTACAGGGGGGAGGCTAGGAGGGTACGAGCAGTACTTC.

The chain employs TRBV7-9 and TRBJ1-4; D not resolved. CDR3 length equals 13 residues. Germline V CDR1 and CDR2: SEHNR, FQNEAQ (reference sequence). Trimming shortened V by 0 bases and J by 4 bases, and 3 bases separated the two germline ends. The CDR3 DNA reads TGTGCCAGCAGCTTAGCCTATAATGAAAAACTGTTTTTT. This gives the protein CASSLAYNEKLFF.

The J gene is TRBJ2-7, the V gene TRBV4-1, with 10 positions matching TRBD2. The CDR3 is made up of 17 amino acids. The V gene end was trimmed by 4 bases and the J gene end by 2 bases; junction bases not matched to a gene: 11. Per germline, CDR1 MGHRA and CDR2 YSYEKL. The CDR3 coding sequence is TGCGCCAGCAGCCGAACTTCGGGGACTAGCGAAGCCTACGAGCAGTACTTC. It specifies CASSRTSGTSEAYEQYF.

With regard to this clone: Additional DNA sequences in this sample encode the identical CDR3. V gene TRBV7-3 combines with J gene TRBJ2-3, with no clear D. The CDR3 is 14 residues long. The germline V and J ends were trimmed by 6 bases and 0 bases, with 10 bases remaining between them. Germline assignment: CDR1 SGHTA and CDR2 FQGTGA. The CDR3 DNA is TGTGCCAGCAGTCCCGGACCAAGCACAGATACGCAGTATTTT. It encodes CASSPGPSTDTQYF.

V and J are TRBV5-1 and TRBJ1-6; no clear D gene. The germline CDR1 and CDR2 sequences are SGHRS and YFSETQ. This CDR3 spans 13 amino acids. Trimming removed 4 bases from V and 15 bases from J, with 17 bases in between. This CDR3 reads CASSERPARYLHF. DNA for the CDR3: TGCGCCAGCAGCGAAAGACCCGCCCGGTACCTCCACTTT.

The J gene is TRBJ2-5, the V gene TRBV6-5; possibly TRBD1 for D (5 bases). The CDR3 is 13 residues long. From germline, CDR1 is MNHEY and CDR2 SVGAGI. V was pared by 1 base and J by 4 bases, with 7 bases between. In nucleotides, the CDR3 is TGTGCCAGCAGTTACTGGGGCCCAGAGACCCAGTACTTC. Amino acids: CASSYWGPETQYF.

The rearrangement joins TRBV6-5 to TRBJ2-4; the D is unclear. The CDR3 has 14 residues. Germline V lookup: CDR1 MNHEY, CDR2 SVGAGI. Trimming stripped 5 bases from V and 0 bases from J, with 8 bases between. CDR3: CASSGRAAKNIQYF. The DNA of the CDR3 is TGTGCCAGCAGTGGCCGGGCAGCCAAAAACATTCAGTACTTC.